One sample yielded the 2 T cell receptor beta chains listed below, sequenced in a study of blood T cell repertoires in COVID-19. The table came from immunoSEQ multiplex PCR; TCRdb's copy has only in-frame clones and leaves some out. The sample lists hundreds of thousands of clones; roughly nine tenths were seen once. Sequenced input: peripheral blood. These receptors all come from a man aged 35-49 years with acute or convalescent COVID-19.

The rearrangement joins TRBV19 to TRBJ2-7; 9 nucleotides match TRBD1. This CDR3 is built from 14 residues. Unmatched junction bases numbered 4, after V lost 5 bases and J lost 2 bases. Germline V CDR1 and CDR2: LNHDA, SQIVND (reference sequence). CDR3 residues: CASSEQGAAYEQYF. The CDR3 DNA reads TGTGCCAGTAGTGAACAGGGGGCCGCCTACGAGCAGTACTTC.

This clone appeared a single time. This chain joins TRBV4-1 and TRBJ2-5, with 8 bases aligning to TRBD1. There are 15 residues in the CDR3. Germline CDR1 and CDR2: MGHRA and YSYEKL. The ends lost 4 bases at V and 2 bases at J; junction bases unmatched: 6. The CDR3 reads CASSRTGPPQETQYF. The CDR3 nucleotides are TGCGCCAGCAGCCGGACAGGGCCCCCACAAGAGACCCAGTACTTC.